Listed here is a single T cell receptor (beta chain). The antigen remains unidentified. The sample is drawn from a study of T-cell memory formation after mild COVID-19. Study-wide results and caveats: Contracting clones from day 15 to 85 showed balanced CD4/CD8; later expanders favored CD4+. Chiefly within CM and EM were the contracting CD4+ clones; CD8+ ones were within EMRA. Several responding clones turned up in pre-infection memory, indicating that cross-reactive memory may have taken part.

TCRdb re-called the 5' RACE reads through MiXCR, storing one row per CDR3 protein. The table includes about 340,000 distinct CDR3 sequences, less than 20% detected once. With V trimmed by 5 bases and J by 7 bases, 13 bases remained unmatched. This CDR3 has 16 residues. The germline gives CDR1 MDHEN, CDR2 SYDVKM. The sequence was collected from a man aged 18 to 29 who had mild COVID-19 (a few samples of this study predate the infection). Cell type and time point are not known. The specimen was PBMCs or a T cell subset sorted from them (not recorded which). This chain uses TRBV28 with TRBJ2-5, with TRBD1 identical over 10 bases. CDR3 DNA: TGTGCCAGCAGTCCCCCTGGGACAGGGGCCCGGGGGACCCAGTACTTC. Encoded protein: CASSPPGTGARGTQYF.